The 24 T cell receptor beta chains below come from one sample, sequenced in a study of PD-1 blockade in classical Hodgkin lymphoma (dated by TCRdb to the early 2020s). Libraries were made using the immunoSEQ multiplex PCR assay. TCRdb stores this immuneACCESS table with in-frame sequences only. Part of the clones is absent; in the studies checked, under half of the shortfall reflects unresolved V genes, and no reason is known for the rest. The sample table contains about 32,000 clones; only one count was recorded for about 87% of them. The leading ten clones occupy roughly 1.2% of the sample. The sample's time point label, in plain terms: newly diagnosed, previously untreated cHL patient sample. CD4+ T cells were purified from thawed PBMCs by magnetic negative selection with a Miltenyi CD4+ T cell isolation kit. The sample consisted of CD4+ T cells from blood. Receptor source: a human donor with classical Hodgkin lymphoma.

The chain recombines TRBV2 with TRBJ2-5; tentatively, D is TRBD2 (5 bases). The CDR3 loop spans 13 amino acids. Trimming stripped 3 bases from V and 4 bases from J, with 9 bases between. Germline V gene data show CDR1 as SNHLY and CDR2 as FYNNEI. CDR3 sequence reads: CASSDGNLETQYF. The CDR3 nucleotides read TGTGCCAGCAGTGACGGGAACTTAGAGACCCAGTACTTC.

This clone came up once. The chain joins TRBV7-9 to TRBJ2-3, with TRBD2 matching over 10 bases. V was pared by 1 base and J by 3 bases, with 4 bases of the junction left unmatched. Germline V gene lookup returns CDR1 SEHNR and CDR2 FQNEAQ (reference sequence). The CDR3 contains 16 residues. The CDR3 loop reads CASSLGAGGATDTQYF. As DNA, the CDR3 is TGTGCCAGCAGCTTAGGAGCGGGAGGGGCTACAGATACGCAGTATTTT.

The rearrangement links TRBV23-1 to TRBJ1-5, with 7 bases identical to TRBD1. TRBV23-1 is noted as an ORF with a role that remains uncertain. With 0 bases clipped from V and 7 bases from J, the junction kept 12 bases outside the gene matches. The CDR3 runs 17 residues. CDR3 nucleotide sequence: TGCGCCAGCAGTCAATCGGGGGCAGGGGGTTGGAAACAGCCCCAGCATTTT. Translation: CASSQSGAGGWKQPQHF.

This sequence joins TRBV5-4 and TRBJ2-5; D gene unclear. The CDR3 spans 14 residues. Trimming took 0 bases from V and 1 from J, leaving 7 bases between them. CDR1 is SGHNT and CDR2 is YYREEE in the germline V gene (reference sequence). The CDR3 region has the DNA TGTGCCAGCAGCTTGGTGGGGTCCCAAGAGACCCAGTACTTC. The encoded protein is CASSLVGSQETQYF.

This clone was picked up one time. The V gene is TRBV6-5, the J gene TRBJ1-1; D gene ambiguous. Trimming left V 1 base short and J 6 bases short, with 12 bases between. This CDR3 comprises 14 residues. Germline V gene sequence: CDR1 MNHEY, CDR2 SVGAGI. The CDR3 DNA reads TGTGCCAGCAGTTACTGGCGAAGCTCAGCTGAAGCTTTCTTT. It translates to CASSYWRSSAEAFF.

This sequence joins TRBV5-1 and TRBJ1-1; D is unresolved. Germline V lookup: CDR1 SGHRS, CDR2 YFSETQ. The CDR3 runs 13 residues. V lost 5 bases to trimming and J lost 5 bases, with 13 bases between them. The CDR3 DNA follows: TGCGCCAGCAGTTCAGATATAGGGACTGAAGCTTTCTTT. This codes for CASSSDIGTEAFF. Full variable domain (rest looked up from reference TRBV5-1 and TRBJ1-1): KAGVTQTPRYLIKTRGQQVTLSCSPISGHRSVSWYQQTPGQGLQFLFEYFSETQRNKGNFPGRFSGRQFSNSRSEMNVSTLELGDSALYLCASSSDIGTEAFFGQGTRLTVV.

The chain carries TRBV15 and TRBJ2-1; no reliable D call. The CDR3 loop spans 16 amino acids. Per the germline V gene, CDR1 is LNHNV and CDR2 is YYDKDF (reference sequence). Trimming removed 6 bases from V and 8 bases from J, with 23 bases in between. CDR3 sequence: CATSRLLQAPHHEQFF. In DNA, the CDR3 is TGTGCCACCAGTCGCCTTCTACAAGCCCCCCACCATGAGCAGTTCTTC.

CDR3 bases: TGTGCCAGCAGCTTGAGGGCGGAGAGCTCCTACAATGAGCAGTTCTTC. Translated, it gives CASSLRAESSYNEQFF. V usage is TRBV7-2 and J usage is TRBJ2-1, with D maybe TRBD2 (5 bases). The V and J ends lost 3 bases and 0 bases respectively, with 12 bases between them. This CDR3 region has 16 residues. Germline V gene sequence: CDR1 SGHTA, CDR2 FQGNSA. Complete variable domain (other parts from reference TRBV7-2 and TRBJ2-1): GAGVSQSPSNKVTEKGKDVELRCDPISGHTALYWYRQSLGQGLEFLIYFQGNSAPDKSGLPSDRFSAERTGGSVSTLTIQRTQQEDSAVYLCASSLRAESSYNEQFFGPGTRLTVL.

CDR3 coding DNA: TGTGCCAGCAGCCCGACTAGCGGGAGGTGGGATGAGCAGTTCTTC. This gives the protein CASSPTSGRWDEQFF. The chain couples TRBV7-9 to TRBJ2-1, with 13 bases that match TRBD2. Trimming cost V 5 bases and J 8 bases; bases outside gene matches: 6. Germline CDR1 is SEHNR and CDR2 is FQNEAQ (reference sequence). The CDR3 consists of 15 residues.

This rearrangement joins TRBV5-1 to TRBJ2-1; D might be TRBD2 (6 bases). V lost 7 bases to trimming and J lost 8 bases, with 13 bases between them. The CDR3 length is 12 residues. Germline V gene sequence: CDR1 SGHRS, CDR2 YFSETQ. The CDR3 DNA is TGCGCCAGCCGGGGGACGGGGGATGAGCAGTTCTTC. Protein product: CASRGTGDEQFF.

This chain links TRBV20-1 with TRBJ1-2, with no clear D. Germline-derived CDR1 and CDR2 are DFQATT and SNEGSKA (reference sequence). CDR3 length: 11 residues. The V end was cut by 5 bases, the J end by 5 bases, with 9 bases between. CDR3 DNA sequence: TGCAGTGCTCACGGACCATATGGCTACACCTTC. The encoded protein is CSAHGPYGYTF.

As for this clone: Other DNA sequences from this sample encode an identical CDR3 as well. V gene TRBV2 combines with J gene TRBJ2-5; D is perhaps TRBD1 (5 bases). Germline CDR1 is SNHLY and CDR2 is FYNNEI. The V gene lost 2 bases and the J gene lost 1 base, with 8 bases spanning the gap. The CDR3 loop spans 14 amino acids. The CDR3 protein is CASSERQTQETQYF. The CDR3, as DNA: TGTGCCAGCAGTGAACGACAGACCCAAGAGACCCAGTACTTC.

The chain is built from TRBV2 and TRBJ1-3; D gene unclear. The CDR3 has 13 amino acids. The germline V and J ends were trimmed by 6 bases and 1 base, with 7 bases remaining between them. Germline V gene data show CDR1 as SNHLY and CDR2 as FYNNEI. Written as DNA, the CDR3 is TGTGCCAGCAGGGCGCATTCTGGAAACACCATATATTTT. This encodes CASRAHSGNTIYF.

This clone was seen just once. The J gene is TRBJ1-2, the V gene TRBV9, with 12 bases that match TRBD1. Germline V gene data show CDR1 as SGDLS and CDR2 as YYNGEE. After removal of 4 bases from V and 8 bases from J, the junction contained 12 bases not matched to a gene. The CDR3 runs 16 residues. The CDR3 nucleotides are TGTGCCAGCAGCCCTCTTGGGGACAGGGGGCTGGGGGGCTACACCTTC. Translation: CASSPLGDRGLGGYTF.

The gene calls are TRBV6-5 and TRBJ2-7; tentatively, D is TRBD1 or TRBD2 (7 bases each). The CDR3 is 14 residues long. Germline V gives CDR1 MNHEY, CDR2 SVGAGI. Trimming removed 2 bases at V and 2 bases at J, with 10 bases between. The CDR3 DNA sequence: TGTGCCAGCAGTTACGCAGGGGGGGCCTACGAGCAGTACTTC. Protein product: CASSYAGGAYEQYF.

This sequence joins TRBV14 and TRBJ2-5, with TRBD1 matching over 8 bases. Germline CDR1 and CDR2: SGHDN and FVKESK. V dropped 1 base and J dropped 5; count of bases not matched to a gene: 9. The CDR3 sequence is 16 residues long. The CDR3: CASSQVVSGGLETQYF. CDR3 coding DNA: TGTGCCAGCAGCCAAGTGGTCTCAGGGGGCCTGGAGACCCAGTACTTC.

The rearrangement links TRBV7-8 to TRBJ2-5, with TRBD1 as a possible D gene (8 bases). In germline, CDR1 is SGHVS, CDR2 FQNEAQ. V lost 3 bases and J lost 4, with 12 bases in between. This CDR3 is built from 14 residues. The CDR3 spells CASSLGGTGETQYF. The DNA of the CDR3 is TGTGCCAGCAGCTTGGGGGGGACAGGAGAGACCCAGTACTTC.

The gene calls are TRBV25-1 and TRBJ1-2, with a possible D match to TRBD1 (5 bases). The CDR3 is 13 residues long. Trimming cost V 5 bases and J 0 bases, with 7 bases left between them. CDR1 and CDR2 (germline): MGHDK, SYGVNS. CDR3 coding DNA: TGTGCCAGCAGTTGGGGGGCTAACTATGGCTACACCTTC. As protein: CASSWGANYGYTF.

The chain is built from TRBV28 and TRBJ2-1, with unresolved D. CDR1 and CDR2 from the germline V gene are MDHEN and SYDVKM. Trimming took 2 bases from V and 8 from J, leaving 16 bases between them. The CDR3 spans 15 residues. The CDR3 sequence is CASSLSGDRRHEQFF. In DNA, the CDR3 is TGTGCCAGCAGTTTAAGTGGAGATCGCCGGCATGAGCAGTTCTTC.

The CDR3 is CASAGTVSQYF. The CDR3 DNA follows: TGTGCCAGCGCCGGGACCGTTTCGCAGTATTTT. The chain couples TRBV28 to TRBJ2-3; D possibly uses TRBD1 or TRBD2 (5 bases each). V lost 8 bases and J lost 10, with 13 bases in between. The germline CDR1 and CDR2 sequences are MDHEN and SYDVKM. The CDR3 covers 11 residues.

V gene TRBV18 combines with J gene TRBJ1-2; 8 bases map to TRBD1. With V trimmed by 4 bases and J by 7 bases, 11 bases remained unmatched. Germline V gives CDR1 KGHSH, CDR2 LQKENI. The CDR3 extends over 15 amino acids. CDR3 sequence reads: CASSLPTGDAGGYTF. The CDR3 DNA sequence: TGTGCCAGCTCACTCCCGACAGGGGACGCGGGTGGCTACACCTTC.

The gene calls are TRBV5-4 and TRBJ2-7; D call uncertain. This CDR3 is built from 13 residues. V was trimmed by 4 bases and J by 3 bases, leaving 11 bases between them. Germline values: CDR1 SGHNT, CDR2 YYREEE (reference sequence). CDR3 residues: CASSPDGRYEQYV. The CDR3 DNA reads TGTGCCAGCAGCCCGGACGGGCGCTACGAGCAGTACGTC.

The chain is built from TRBV6-6 and TRBJ2-7; possibly TRBD1 for D (6 bases). V was cut by 7 bases and J by 7 bases, with 23 bases left in between. The CDR3 runs 15 residues. The germline V gene has CDR1 MNHNY and CDR2 SVGAGI (reference sequence). The CDR3 DNA reads TGTGCCAGCACCCTGTCGCCGGGACATGGCATAGAGCAGTACTTC. Translation gives CASTLSPGHGIEQYF.

This clone has just one count. This chain uses TRBV29-1 with TRBJ2-1, with TRBD2 matching over 9 bases. This CDR3 region has 14 residues. Germline assignment: CDR1 SQVTM and CDR2 ANQGSEA. Trimming took 2 bases from V and 4 from J; bases not matched to a gene: 3. CDR3 protein: CSVETLAGYNEQFF. The CDR3 DNA follows: TGCAGCGTTGAAACCCTAGCGGGATACAATGAGCAGTTCTTC.